This entry describes one TCR beta chain. This specimen comes from a study of blood T cell repertoires in COVID-19. Across the whole study: COVID-19 samples from acute and convalescent phases originated in the United States, Italy and Spain. Sources were T cells, B-cell-depleted T cells, or PBMCs; the material itself was cDNA or gDNA.

Looked up from germline, CDR1 is SGHTA and CDR2 is FQGNSA. The CDR3 spans 15 residues. With 1 base removed from V and 2 bases from J, the gap between germline ends came to 8 bases. In the study's own analysis: Scientists estimated how many nucleated cells there were by amplifying reference gene primers. Only in-frame clones appear in the TCRdb table, and some are missing; sequencing was by immunoSEQ multiplex PCR. The D gene and trimming were derived from the DNA, and the V and J assignments and clone size from that table. The sample has 250,000 or so clones; roughly 87% are singletons. The sequencing sample was made of peripheral blood. This TCR was recovered from a woman in her thirties with acute or convalescent COVID-19. The chain recombines TRBV7-2 with TRBJ2-2; TRBD1 might be the D (6 bases). CDR3 amino acids: CASSLEGVNTGELFF. CDR3 nucleotide sequence: TGTGCCAGCAGCTTAGAGGGGGTAAACACCGGGGAGCTGTTTTTT.